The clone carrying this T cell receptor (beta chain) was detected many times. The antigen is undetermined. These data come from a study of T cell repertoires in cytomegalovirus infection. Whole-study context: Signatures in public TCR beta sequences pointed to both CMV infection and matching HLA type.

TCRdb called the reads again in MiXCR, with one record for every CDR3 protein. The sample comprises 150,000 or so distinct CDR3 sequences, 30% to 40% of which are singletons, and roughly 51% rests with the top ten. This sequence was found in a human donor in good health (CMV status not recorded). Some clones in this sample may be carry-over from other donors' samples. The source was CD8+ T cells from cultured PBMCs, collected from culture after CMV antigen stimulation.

The CDR3 region is CASSHDSKGYGYTF. Written as DNA, the CDR3 is TGTGCCAGCAGTCATGACTCAAAAGGCTATGGCTACACCTTC. The chain recombines TRBV27 with TRBJ1-2; D is uncertain. Germline V gives CDR1 MNHEY, CDR2 SMNVEV (reference sequence). The CDR3 covers 14 residues. Trimming cost V 5 bases and J 4 bases, with 14 bases left between them.